Listed below are T cell receptor beta chains from one sample, sequenced in a study of blood T cell repertoires in COVID-19. TCRdb's table, derived via immunoSEQ multiplex PCR, lists solely in-frame clones and lacks some. The sample carries around 100,000 clones, 70% to 90% recorded once. The specimen sequenced was peripheral blood. All receptors come from a human donor in a cohort sampled during active COVID-19. CDR3s include the opening cysteine and the closing phenylalanine or tryptophan. Fields, in order: clone size, D gene, V gene, J gene, CDR3 DNA, CDR3 protein. D genes are given only for firm matches. Some rows have no size entry. The others give once, few or many, or a class for an expanded clone.

NA	TRBD1	TRBV27	TRBJ2-7	TGTGCCAGCAGTGCCCGACAGGGTGGCGAGCAGTACTTC	CASSARQGGEQYF
NA	TRBD1	TRBV28	TRBJ2-1	TGTGCCGCATACCGGGACAGGGTCAATGAGCAGTTCTTC	CAAYRDRVNEQFF
NA	NA	TRBV5-5	TRBJ1-1	TGTGCCAGCAGCTTGGCCCGAGAGGACACTGAAGCTTTCTTT	CASSLAREDTEAFF
few	NA	TRBV7-6	TRBJ2-7	TGTGCCAGCAGCCCTATGTCACAGGGCGAATCCGAGCAGTACTTC	CASSPMSQGESEQYF
NA	TRBD1	TRBV18	TRBJ2-7	TGTGCCAGCTCCCCGGGACAGGGAATAGGCGAGCAGTACTTC	CASSPGQGIGEQYF
once	TRBD1	TRBV2	TRBJ2-5	TGTGCCAGCAGAGAGGACAGGGGAGGCGAGACCCAGTACTTC	CASREDRGGETQYF
NA	NA	TRBV28	TRBJ1-1	TGTGCCAGCACAGTAGGGGGGGGTTACACTGAAGCTTTCTTT	CASTVGGGYTEAFF
NA	NA	TRBV11-1	TRBJ1-1	TGTGCCAGCAGCTGGGGGGGCGAACCGGCTGAAGCTTTCTTT	CASSWGGEPAEAFF
once	NA	TRBV18	TRBJ1-1	TGTGCCAGCTCACCCACAGGGGAAGCTTTCTTT	CASSPTGEAFF
NA	NA	TRBV27	TRBJ2-3	TGTGCCAGCAGTTTATACGGGAACACAGATACGCAGTATTTT	CASSLYGNTDTQYF
NA	NA	TRBV5-4	TRBJ1-4	TGTGCCAGCAGCTTCAGTACCGCAAATGAAAAACTGTTTTTT	CASSFSTANEKLFF
NA	NA	TRBV11-2	TRBJ2-5	TGTGCCAGCAGCTTAAGGGTCGGCCGGGAGAGCGAGACCCAGTACTTC	CASSLRVGRESETQYF
NA	TRBD1	TRBV28	TRBJ1-1	TGTGCCAGCAGCCACGGGACAGATCTTGAAGCTTTCTTT	CASSHGTDLEAFF
once	NA	TRBV14	TRBJ2-5	TGTGCCAGCAGCCACCGTTTGAGCGAGACCCAGTACTTC	CASSHRLSETQYF
NA	TRBD1	TRBV5-4	TRBJ1-2	TGTGCCAGCAGCCCCGAAGGGCCGGGACAGTCCTCCTATGGCTACACCTTC	CASSPEGPGQSSYGYTF
few	NA	TRBV7-9	TRBJ1-1	TGTGCCAGCAGCTTCACAGGGATCAACACTGAAGCTTTCTTT	CASSFTGINTEAFF
NA	TRBD2	TRBV6-2/TRBV6-3	TRBJ2-7	TGTGCCAGCAGTTACGACCTAGCGGGAGGGGGTGAGCAGTACTTC	CASSYDLAGGGEQYF
NA	NA	TRBV20-1	TRBJ2-7	TGCAGTGGGACGTTGGGGGGCGAGCAGTACTTC	CSGTLGGEQYF
NA	TRBD1	TRBV19	TRBJ1-2	TGTGCCAGTAGTATCCAGGGGGCGATTAACTATGGCTACACCTTC	CASSIQGAINYGYTF
NA	NA	TRBV7-2	TRBJ1-1	TGTGCCAGCAGCTTCAGGGGCACCACTTTGGTAGAAGCTTTCTTT	CASSFRGTTLVEAFF